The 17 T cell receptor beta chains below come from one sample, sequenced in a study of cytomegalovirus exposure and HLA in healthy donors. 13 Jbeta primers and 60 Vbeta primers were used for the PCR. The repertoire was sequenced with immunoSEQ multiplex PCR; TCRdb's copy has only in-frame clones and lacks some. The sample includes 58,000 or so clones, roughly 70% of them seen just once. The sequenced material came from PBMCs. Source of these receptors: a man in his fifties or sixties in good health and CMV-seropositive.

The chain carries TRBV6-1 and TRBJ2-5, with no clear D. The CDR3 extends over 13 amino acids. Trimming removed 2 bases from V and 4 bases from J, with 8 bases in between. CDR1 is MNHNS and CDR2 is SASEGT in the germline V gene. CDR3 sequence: CASSETFSETQYF. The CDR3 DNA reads TGTGCCAGCAGTGAAACTTTTTCAGAGACCCAGTACTTC.

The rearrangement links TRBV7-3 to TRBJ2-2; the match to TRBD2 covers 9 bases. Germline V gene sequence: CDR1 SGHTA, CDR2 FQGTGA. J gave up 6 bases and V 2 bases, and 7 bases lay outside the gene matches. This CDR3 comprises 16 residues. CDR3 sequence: CASSLFVAGVAGELFF. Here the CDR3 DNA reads TGTGCCAGCAGCTTATTTGTAGCGGGAGTTGCCGGGGAGCTGTTTTTT.

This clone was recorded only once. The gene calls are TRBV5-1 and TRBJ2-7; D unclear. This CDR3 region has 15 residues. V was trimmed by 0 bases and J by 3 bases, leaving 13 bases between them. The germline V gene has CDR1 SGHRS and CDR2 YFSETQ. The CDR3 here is CASSLGATLDYEQYF. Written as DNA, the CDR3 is TGCGCCAGCAGCTTGGGGGCTACCTTGGACTACGAGCAGTACTTC.

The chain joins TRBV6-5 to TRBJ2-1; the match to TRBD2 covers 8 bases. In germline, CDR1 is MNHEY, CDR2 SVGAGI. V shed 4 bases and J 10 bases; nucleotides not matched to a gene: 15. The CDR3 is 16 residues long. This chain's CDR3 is CASSWAKAGAREEQFF. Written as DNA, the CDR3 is TGTGCCAGCAGTTGGGCTAAAGCGGGGGCTAGGGAAGAGCAGTTCTTC.

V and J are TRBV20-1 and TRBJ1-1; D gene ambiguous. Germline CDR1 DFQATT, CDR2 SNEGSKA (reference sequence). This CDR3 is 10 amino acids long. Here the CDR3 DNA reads TGCCGCGCCTCCAACACTGAAGCTTTCTTT. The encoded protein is CRASNTEAFF.

The CDR3 is CASSDWGGGEQYF. The CDR3 nucleotides read TGTGCCAGTAGTGACTGGGGGGGCGGCGAGCAGTACTTC. The chain employs TRBV19 and TRBJ2-7; D is perhaps TRBD2 (7 bases). With 5 bases removed from V and 6 bases from J, the gap between germline ends came to 14 bases. Germline V CDR1 and CDR2: LNHDA, SQIVND (reference sequence). The CDR3 loop spans 13 amino acids.

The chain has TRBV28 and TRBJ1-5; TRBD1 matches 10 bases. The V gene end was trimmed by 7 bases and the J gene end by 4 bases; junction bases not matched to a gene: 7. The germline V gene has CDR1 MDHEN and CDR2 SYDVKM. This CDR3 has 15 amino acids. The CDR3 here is CASTGQGGGNQPQHF. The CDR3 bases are TGTGCCAGCACCGGACAGGGGGGGGGTAATCAGCCCCAGCATTTT.

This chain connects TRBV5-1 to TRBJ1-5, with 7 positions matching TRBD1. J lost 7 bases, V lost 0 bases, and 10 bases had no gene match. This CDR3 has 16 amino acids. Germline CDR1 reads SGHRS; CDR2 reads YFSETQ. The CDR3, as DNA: TGCGCCAGCAGCTTGGACGACAGGGTATCAGGCCAGCCCCAGCATTTT. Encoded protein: CASSLDDRVSGQPQHF.

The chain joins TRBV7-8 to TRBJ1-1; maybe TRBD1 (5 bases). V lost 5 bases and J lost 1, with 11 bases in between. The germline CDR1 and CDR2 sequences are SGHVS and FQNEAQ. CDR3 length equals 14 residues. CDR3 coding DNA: TGTGCCAGCAGCCCTAGAGACAGGAACACTGAAGCTTTCTTT. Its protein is CASSPRDRNTEAFF. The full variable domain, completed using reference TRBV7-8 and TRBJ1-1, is GAGVSQSPRYKVAKRGQDVALRCDPISGHVSLFWYQQALGQGPEFLTYFQNEAQLDKSGLPSDRFFAERPEGSVSTLKIQRTQQEDSAVYLCASSPRDRNTEAFFGQGTRLTVV.

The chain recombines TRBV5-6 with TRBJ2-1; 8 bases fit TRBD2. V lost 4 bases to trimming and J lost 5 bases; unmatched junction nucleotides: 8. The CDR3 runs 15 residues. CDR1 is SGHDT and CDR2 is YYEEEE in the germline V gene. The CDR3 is CASSRGAGENNEQFF. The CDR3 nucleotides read TGTGCCAGCAGCCGGGGAGCGGGGGAGAACAATGAGCAGTTCTTC.

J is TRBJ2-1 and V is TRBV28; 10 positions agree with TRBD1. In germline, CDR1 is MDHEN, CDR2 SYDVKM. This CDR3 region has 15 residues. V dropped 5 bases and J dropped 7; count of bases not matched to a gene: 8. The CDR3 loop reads CASSLKGQGRNEQFF. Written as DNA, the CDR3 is TGTGCCAGCAGTCTTAAGGGACAGGGGCGTAATGAGCAGTTCTTC.

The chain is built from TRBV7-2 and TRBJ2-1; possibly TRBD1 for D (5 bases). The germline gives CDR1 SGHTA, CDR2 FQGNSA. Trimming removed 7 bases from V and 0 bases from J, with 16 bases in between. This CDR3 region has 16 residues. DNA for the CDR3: TGTGCCAGCAACCGACAGTCCACCCACTCCTACAATGAGCAGTTCTTC. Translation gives CASNRQSTHSYNEQFF. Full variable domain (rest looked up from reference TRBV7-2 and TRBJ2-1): GAGVSQSPSNKVTEKGKDVELRCDPISGHTALYWYRQSLGQGLEFLIYFQGNSAPDKSGLPSDRFSAERTGGSVSTLTIQRTQQEDSAVYLCASNRQSTHSYNEQFFGPGTRLTVL.

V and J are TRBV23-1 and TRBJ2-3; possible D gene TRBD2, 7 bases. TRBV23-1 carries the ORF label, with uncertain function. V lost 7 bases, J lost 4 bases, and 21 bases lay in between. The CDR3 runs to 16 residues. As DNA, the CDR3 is TGCGCCAGCACCCAATGCGGAAGGGGGGGCCCAGATACGCAGTATTTT. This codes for CASTQCGRGGPDTQYF.

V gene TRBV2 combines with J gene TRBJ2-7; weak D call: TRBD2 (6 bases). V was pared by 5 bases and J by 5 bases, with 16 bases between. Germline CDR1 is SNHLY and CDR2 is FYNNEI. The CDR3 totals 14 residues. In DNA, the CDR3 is TGTGCCAGCAGTCCTGGGACTTCCCCCCACGAGCAGTACTTC. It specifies CASSPGTSPHEQYF.

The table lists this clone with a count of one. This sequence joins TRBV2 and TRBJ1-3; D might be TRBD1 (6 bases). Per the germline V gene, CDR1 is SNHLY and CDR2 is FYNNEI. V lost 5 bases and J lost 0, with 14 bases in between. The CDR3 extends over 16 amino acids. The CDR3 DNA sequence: TGTGCCAGCAGTTGGGGGCACGGCGGCTCTGGAAACACCATATATTTT. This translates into CASSWGHGGSGNTIYF.

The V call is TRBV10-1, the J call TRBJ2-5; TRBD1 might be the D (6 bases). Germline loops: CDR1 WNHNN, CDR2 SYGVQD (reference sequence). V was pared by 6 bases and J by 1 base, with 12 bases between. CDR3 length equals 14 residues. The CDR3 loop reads CASSRTGPQETQYF. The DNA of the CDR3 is TGCGCCAGCAGCCGAACAGGGCCCCAAGAGACCCAGTACTTC.

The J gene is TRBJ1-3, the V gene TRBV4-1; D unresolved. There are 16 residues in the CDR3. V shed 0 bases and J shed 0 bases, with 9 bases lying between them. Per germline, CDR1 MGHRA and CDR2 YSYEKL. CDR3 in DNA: TGCGCCAGCAGCCAAGAAAAGCTGCGCTCTGGAAACACCATATATTTT. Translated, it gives CASSQEKLRSGNTIYF.